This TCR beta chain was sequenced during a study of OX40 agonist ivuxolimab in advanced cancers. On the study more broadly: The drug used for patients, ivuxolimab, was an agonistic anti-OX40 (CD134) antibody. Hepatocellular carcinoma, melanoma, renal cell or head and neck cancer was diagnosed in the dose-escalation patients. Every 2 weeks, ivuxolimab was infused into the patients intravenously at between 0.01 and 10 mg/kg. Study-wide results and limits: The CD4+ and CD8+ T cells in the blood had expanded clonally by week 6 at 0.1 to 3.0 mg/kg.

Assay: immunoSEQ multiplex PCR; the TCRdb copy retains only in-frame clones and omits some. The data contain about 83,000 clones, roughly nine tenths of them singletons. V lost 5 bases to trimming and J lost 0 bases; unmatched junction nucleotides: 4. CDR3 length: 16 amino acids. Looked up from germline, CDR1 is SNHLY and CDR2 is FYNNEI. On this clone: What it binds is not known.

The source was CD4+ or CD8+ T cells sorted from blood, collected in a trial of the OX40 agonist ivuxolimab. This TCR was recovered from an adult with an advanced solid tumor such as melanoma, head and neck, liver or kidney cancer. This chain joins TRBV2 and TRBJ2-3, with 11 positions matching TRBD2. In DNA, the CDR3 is TGTGCCAGCAGTTGGACTAGCGGGCCCAGCACAGATACGCAGTATTTT. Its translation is CASSWTSGPSTDTQYF.